A single sample is the source of the 19 T cell receptor beta chains below, sequenced in a study of CD8 T cells in ankylosing spondylitis. MiXCR, run by TCRdb on the 5' RACE reads, gives a single entry per CDR3 protein. The sample includes under 150,000 distinct CDR3 sequences, 7% to 10% seen only once; the top ten take roughly 7.2%. The specimen was synovial fluid, either unsorted or a sorted T cell fraction (not recorded which). The receptor source for this set is a male donor with ankylosing spondylitis.

The table lists this clonotype with many counts. The CDR3 here is CSVATGTNYGYTF. DNA for the CDR3: TGCAGCGTTGCAACAGGGACTAACTATGGCTACACCTTC. The chain couples TRBV29-1 to TRBJ1-2; D may be TRBD1 (6 bases). In germline, CDR1 is SQVTM, CDR2 ANQGSEA. CDR3 length: 13 amino acids. V was clipped by 4 bases and J by 0 bases, with 9 bases between them.

The chain uses TRBV3-1 and TRBJ2-2; perhaps TRBD1 as D (5 bases). Per the germline V gene, CDR1 is LGHDT and CDR2 is YNNKEL (reference sequence). There are 17 residues in the CDR3. CDR3 residues: CTRSPRTLYLNTGELFF. In DNA form, the CDR3 reads TGTACCCGCAGTCCCCGGACACTTTACTTGAACACCGGGGAGCTGTTTTTT.

In its sample, this clonotype was seen many times. This sequence joins TRBV20-1 and TRBJ2-7, with TRBD2 identical over 7 bases. Losses at the gene ends were 6 bases for V and 1 base for J; bases not matched to a gene: 3. The CDR3 extends over 12 amino acids. In germline, CDR1 is DFQATT, CDR2 SNEGSKA (reference sequence). The CDR3 DNA is TGCAGTGCAGGACTAGTTTCCTACGAGCAGTACTTC. The encoded protein is CSAGLVSYEQYF.

In its sample, this clonotype was seen many times. This chain joins TRBV5-5 and TRBJ2-3; D unclear. V was clipped by 4 bases and J by 2 bases, with 11 bases between them. Germline V gives CDR1 SGHKS, CDR2 YYEKEE (reference sequence). The CDR3 loop spans 14 amino acids. DNA of the CDR3: TGTGCCAGCAGCCCGCCCCCTAACACAGATACGCAGTATTTT. It specifies CASSPPPNTDTQYF.

This clonotype was counted ten times or more. The rearrangement joins TRBV20-1 to TRBJ2-1; 9 bases line up with TRBD1. The CDR3 has 19 amino acids. Trimming cost V 2 bases and J 0 bases; bases outside gene matches: 14. Germline V gene sequence: CDR1 DFQATT, CDR2 SNEGSKA (reference sequence). CDR3 coding DNA: TGCAGTGCTAGACCGGGACAGGGATTGGGGGTCCGCTCCTACAATGAGCAGTTCTTC. Its protein product is CSARPGQGLGVRSYNEQFF.

This clonotype is labeled large. This rearrangement joins TRBV29-1 to TRBJ2-3; 11 positions match TRBD2. Germline values: CDR1 SQVTM, CDR2 ANQGSEA. The CDR3 runs to 17 residues. The J segment lost 2 bases and the V segment lost 4 bases, leaving 11 bases of the junction unmatched. In DNA, the CDR3 is TGCAGCGTTGGGGCCGTACTAGCGGGGGCCAACACAGATACGCAGTATTTT. The encoded protein is CSVGAVLAGANTDTQYF.

This clonotype was counted ten times or more. This chain joins TRBV27 and TRBJ1-1; maybe TRBD1 (5 bases). There are 13 residues in the CDR3. Trimming took off 5 bases at V and 4 bases at J, with 11 bases between the two ends. Germline CDR1 and CDR2: MNHEY and SMNVEV (reference sequence). CDR3 region: CASSPWGITEAFF. DNA of the CDR3: TGTGCCAGCAGTCCATGGGGGATCACTGAAGCTTTCTTT.

This clonotype has a handful of counts. The chain recombines TRBV7-9 with TRBJ1-4; 8 nucleotides agree with TRBD1. Losses at the gene ends were 4 bases for V and 0 bases for J; bases not matched to a gene: 7. The CDR3 loop spans 17 amino acids. Germline V gives CDR1 SEHNR, CDR2 FQNEAQ (reference sequence). CDR3 region: CASSSIGRGPTNEKLFF. The DNA of the CDR3 is TGTGCCAGCAGCTCAATAGGCAGGGGGCCAACTAATGAAAAACTGTTTTTT.

This clonotype was observed at least ten times. The CDR3, as DNA: TGTGCCAGCAGTTCAATACCGGGGGTAGAGTACTTC. Protein: CASSSIPGVEYF. The rearrangement links TRBV11-2 to TRBJ2-4; D possibly corresponds to TRBD2 (6 bases). Trimming removed 6 bases at V and 14 bases at J, with 17 bases between. Germline V lookup: CDR1 SGHAT, CDR2 FQNNGV. The CDR3 consists of 12 residues.

This clonotype was seen a few times. The J gene is TRBJ2-5, the V gene TRBV7-9, with a tentative D call TRBD2 (7 bases). V was clipped by 1 base and J by 3 bases, with 18 bases between them. Germline CDR1 SEHNR, CDR2 FQNEAQ (reference sequence). The CDR3 consists of 17 residues. The CDR3 region is CASSLGSGGHLKETQYF. CDR3 nucleotide sequence: TGTGCCAGCAGCTTAGGATCGGGGGGCCATCTGAAAGAGACCCAGTACTTC.

This clonotype has ten or more counts. The genes are TRBV20-1 and TRBJ2-3; D gene unclear. With 5 bases removed from V and 4 bases from J, the gap between germline ends came to 16 bases. This CDR3 region has 14 residues. CDR1 is DFQATT and CDR2 is SNEGSKA in the germline V gene (reference sequence). CDR3 loop: CSAPGQAWADTQYF. In DNA, the CDR3 is TGCAGTGCTCCCGGGCAGGCCTGGGCAGATACGCAGTATTTT.

This clonotype was seen ten or more times. The V gene is TRBV10-3, the J gene TRBJ2-3; TRBD2 might be the D (5 bases). Germline V lookup: CDR1 ENHRY, CDR2 SYGVKD. V lost 4 bases and J 8 bases, leaving 16 bases between the germline ends. This CDR3 has 14 residues. CDR3 protein: CAISARKEEATQYF. Here the CDR3 DNA reads TGTGCCATCAGTGCGAGAAAGGAGGAGGCTACGCAGTATTTT.

This clonotype has a count of ten or more. J is TRBJ1-1 and V is TRBV12-3 or TRBV12-4; no clear D gene. Trimming stripped 6 bases from V and 1 base from J, with 9 bases between. This CDR3 region has 13 residues. CDR3: CASRILGNTEAFF. The CDR3 coding sequence is TGTGCCAGCAGGATCTTAGGGAACACTGAAGCTTTCTTT.

This clonotype has at least ten counts. The rearrangement uses TRBV29-1 and TRBJ2-1; the D is unclear. The CDR3 sequence is 14 residues long. CDR1 and CDR2 from the germline V gene are SQVTM and ANQGSEA. Trimming cost V 7 bases and J 10 bases, with 23 bases left between them. Here the CDR3 reads CSALYGSNFGEQFF. DNA for the CDR3: TGCAGCGCCCTCTATGGGTCGAATTTTGGGGAGCAGTTCTTC.

This clonotype was seen more than once but under ten times. The chain recombines TRBV12-3 or TRBV12-4 with TRBJ2-1; a weak D match, TRBD2 (6 bases). V lost 6 bases and J 9 bases, leaving 15 bases between the germline ends. This CDR3 region has 13 residues. This CDR3 is CASSSSGWSEQFF. The CDR3 region has the DNA TGTGCCAGCAGCTCAAGCGGGTGGAGTGAGCAGTTCTTC.

The chain couples TRBV18 to TRBJ1-5; D may be TRBD1 (5 bases). Germline-derived CDR1 and CDR2 are KGHSH and LQKENI. Deletions cut 0 bases from V and 4 bases from J, with 10 bases between. The CDR3 is 15 residues long. CDR3 DNA sequence: TGTGCCAGCTCACCACCGGGTGACAGAAATCAGCCCCAGCATTTT. This translates into CASSPPGDRNQPQHF.

By sample fraction, this clonotype is medium-sized. The chain recombines TRBV29-1 with TRBJ1-1, with D possibly TRBD1 on 5 matching bases. Germline values: CDR1 SQVTM, CDR2 ANQGSEA. The ends were cut back, 8 bases at V and 7 bases at J, with 14 bases in the middle. The CDR3 loop spans 11 amino acids. The CDR3 spells CSHTGFGEAFF. In nucleotides, the CDR3 is TGCAGCCACACAGGATTCGGTGAAGCTTTCTTT.

This clonotype was detected ten times or more. The J gene is TRBJ2-1, the V gene TRBV7-2; 11 bases map to TRBD2. Germline-derived CDR1 and CDR2 are SGHTA and FQGNSA. V shed 2 bases and J 9 bases; nucleotides not matched to a gene: 9. This CDR3 comprises 16 residues. The CDR3 nucleotides are TGTGCCAGCAGCTTAAGGGGTCCTAGCGGGGGGAGTGAGCAGTTCTTC. Protein sequence: CASSLRGPSGGSEQFF.

This clonotype was detected only a few times. This chain connects TRBV5-1 to TRBJ2-2; possible D gene TRBD2, 5 bases. The germline V and J ends were trimmed by 4 bases and 3 bases, with 13 bases remaining between them. Germline V gives CDR1 SGHRS, CDR2 YFSETQ. This CDR3 contains 15 residues. This chain's CDR3 is CASSRAGLDTGELFF. The CDR3 bases are TGCGCCAGCAGCCGTGCGGGTCTCGACACCGGGGAGCTGTTTTTT.